This T cell receptor (beta chain) was identified during a study of identifying expanded T cells in peripheral blood. CDR1 and CDR2 (germline): SNHLY, FYNNEI. Trimming took off 3 bases at V and 4 bases at J, with 16 bases between the two ends. The CDR3 has 16 amino acids. Sequenced by immunoSEQ multiplex PCR; TCRdb stores in-frame clones only, minus some. The sample carries roughly 81,000 clones, less than 90% recorded once. Study-wide findings and caveats: Two-week clone count variance significantly increased as total template count grew. Differentially abundant clones: roughly 1.2 between replicates, around 16 at roughly 2 weeks, 19 to 20 at four.

Healthy donors had no documented immune events, such as infections, while sampled. In its sample, this clone was seen once. The antigen is not known. This clonotype was obtained from a person between 18 and 69 years old in good health. The chain uses TRBV2 and TRBJ1-5, with D tentatively TRBD1 (6 bases). Sequences were obtained from blood. The CDR3 DNA reads TGTGCCAGCAGTGAGGGCCTACAGGGACCGAATCAGCCCCAGCATTTT. Translating it yields CASSEGLQGPNQPQHF.